This TCR beta chain was recorded in a study of glioma-infiltrating T cells (dated by TCRdb to 2016 to 2017). Describing the broader study: The study sequenced TCR alpha- and beta-chain repertoires from glioma tissue, from non-neoplastic brain tissue and from matched peripheral blood mononuclear cells. Each tissue-infiltrating repertoire was compared with the same patient's peripheral blood repertoire to measure divergence between tissue and blood T-cell populations. The paired cohort was made up of three low-grade glioma patients, about 8 primary glioblastoma patients and three non-glioma patients who contributed non-neoplastic brain tissue. What the work shows at the level of the full study, not this receptor alone: Very few CDR3 sequences were found to be shared between tissue and blood, and this scarcity was attributed to high CDR3 diversity and limited sampling. Group comparisons were based on small numbers of patients: three non-neoplastic, three low-grade glioma and eight or nine glioblastoma patients. VJ-independent divergence between tissue and blood was below expectation in non-neoplastic patients but above expectation in all gliomas, especially low-grade gliomas.

TCR alpha and beta CDR3 regions were amplified with the iRepertoire nested amplicon-rescue multiplex PCR (arm-PCR) platform from RNA. The input for one-step reverse transcription and amplification was 100-400 ng of either tissue mRNA or PBMC total RNA. Following bead purification, Illumina adapters were added by a secondary multiplex PCR, and the libraries were gel-purified between 200 and 400 bp. The libraries contained internal 6-nucleotide barcodes that were used for demultiplexing. Libraries were sequenced on an Illumina MiSeq with 2x220 or 2x250 nucleotide paired-end reads. In the authors' own workflow: FLASH 1.2.11 was used to merge paired reads, and BWA-MEM then aligned the reads to the GRCh37 human genome before TRA and TRB reads were extracted. An IMGT-derived reference of cassette sequences and CDR3 motifs, with pseudogenes included, was used for V and J assignment. Three-frame translation of reads was performed, and productive CDR3s were defined as those with a C...FGXG motif and no stop codons. Unique combinations of V-J cassette pair and CDR3 amino acid sequence were defined as clonotypes. Reads were filtered by Hamming distance, with the threshold set by the sequence error rate of each sample in mapped regions. Clones were called with MiXCR by TCRdb after fastp trimmed the public reads at Q25, and only in-frame beta chains were retained. Rows merge per CDR3 protein into single entries with the most common DNA and genes. In this record, the V and J calls reflect TCRdb's handling and not the investigators' own analysis. This sample holds around 130,000 distinct CDR3 sequences; more than 20% were observed only once. Around 28% of the sample goes to the ten largest clones.

This clonotype was counted many times. Its antigen specificity is not known. No base qualities exist here, and no much larger clone lies one base off it. Its CDR3 holds 13 amino acids, cysteine through phenylalanine. Just CDR3 DNA is preserved here, 39 bases in frame from base 1. The germline V gene provides CDR1 MNHNS and CDR2 SASEGT. V loses 3 bases of germline sequence and J loses 2 bases, and the interval between the two ends is 7 bases. The chain is made from TRBV6-1 and TRBJ2-5; the D gene identity is not certain. The specimen sequenced was glioma tissue, nonneoplastic brain tissue, or PBMCs (not recorded which). This clonotype originated in a human donor with low-grade glioma or glioblastoma, undergoing nonglioma brain surgery, or in good health (not recorded which). The DNA sequence is given as TGTGCCAGCAGTGAGACGGTTCAAGAGACCCAGTACTTC. Its protein is CASSETVQETQYF.